This T cell receptor beta chain came from a study of cytomegalovirus exposure and HLA in healthy donors. Study-level points and caveats: The authors later linked a missense DCLRE1C variant to TCR beta V- and J-gene trimming. CMV serostatus was the sole immune exposure data available.

The study ran its PCR with 60 Vbeta and 13 Jbeta primers. Using immunoSEQ multiplex PCR, the repertoire was profiled, and TCRdb retains in-frame clones only, with some absent. The table has around 80,000 clones, about three quarters seen once. A word on this clone: The target antigen is unknown.

The CDR3 consists of 13 residues. V gave up 4 bases and J gave up 11 bases, with 16 bases separating them. Germline V gene sequence: CDR1 SGHDT, CDR2 YYEEEE. J is TRBJ1-5 and V is TRBV5-6; possible D gene TRBD1, 6 bases. The sequence was obtained from a female donor in good health and CMV-seronegative. The sequenced material came from PBMCs. DNA for the CDR3: TGTGCCAGCAGCCCGCAGGGGCGTCCGGCCCAGCATTTT. This encodes CASSPQGRPAQHF.